This T cell receptor (beta chain) was sequenced in a study of T cells in tuberculosis. TCRdb's copy holds only in-frame clones and misses some; the assay was immunoSEQ multiplex PCR. The table lists 60,000 or so clones, 81% of them singletons. The CDR3 has 14 residues. In germline, CDR1 is SGHRS, CDR2 YFSETQ. With 6 bases clipped from V and 5 bases from J, the junction kept 7 bases outside the gene matches. Sorting used thawed, overnight-rested PBMC stained with anti-CD3, a viability dye and GMM-loaded CD1B tetramer. The CD1B tetramers carried C32 glucose monomycolate purified from Rhodococcus equi. The chain carries TRBV5-1 and TRBJ2-1, with 8 positions matching TRBD2. Sequences were obtained from CD1b-GMM tetramer-negative cells sorted from PBMCs. The TCR originated in an adult woman with latent tuberculosis. The CDR3 DNA follows: TGCGCCAGCACCACCAGCGGGGGCAACAATGAGCAGTTCTTC. Protein product: CASTTSGGNNEQFF. Drawing the rest from reference TRBV5-1 and TRBJ2-1, the complete variable domain is KAGVTQTPRYLIKTRGQQVTLSCSPISGHRSVSWYQQTPGQGLQFLFEYFSETQRNKGNFPGRFSGRQFSNSRSEMNVSTLELGDSALYLCASTTSGGNNEQFFGPGTRLTVL.